The 7 T cell receptor beta chains below come from one sample, sequenced in a study of response to subunit inactivated influenza vaccine. One entry per CDR3 protein, called by TCRdb with MiXCR from the RT-PCR reads. The table has about 530,000 distinct CDR3 sequences, about 10% seen once. The specimen comprised PBMCs from blood, sampled on the day of vaccination. All receptors derive from a man aged 45 to 65 who received an inactivated influenza vaccine.

This clonotype has more than one count but fewer than ten. The rearrangement uses TRBV6-1 and TRBJ2-1; D not resolved. The CDR3 contains 16 residues. V dropped 5 bases and J dropped 1 base, with 15 bases sitting between them. CDR1 and CDR2 from the germline V gene are MNHNS and SASEGT. CDR3 region: CASSPRVAVSYNEQFF. In DNA, the CDR3 is TGTGCCAGCAGTCCTCGGGTGGCCGTTTCCTACAATGAGCAGTTCTTC.

The gene calls are TRBV29-1 and TRBJ2-1; D unresolved. This CDR3 is 13 amino acids long. Per germline, CDR1 SQVTM and CDR2 ANQGSEA. V dropped 2 bases and J dropped 7 bases, with 12 bases sitting between them. The CDR3 region has the DNA TGCAGCGTTGAAAGTGGACGGCGAAATGAGCAGTTCTTC. The encoded protein is CSVESGRRNEQFF.

The chain combines TRBV29-1 with TRBJ2-5; no clear D. The CDR3 is 11 amino acids. V was trimmed by 6 bases and J by 2 bases, leaving 7 bases between them. Germline CDR1 SQVTM, CDR2 ANQGSEA. In DNA form, the CDR3 reads TGCAGCGTCCGCGGTCAAGAGACCCAGTACTTC. It codes for CSVRGQETQYF. Drawing the rest from reference TRBV29-1 and TRBJ2-5, the complete variable domain is SAVISQKPSRDICQRGTSLTIQCQVDSQVTMMFWYRQQPGQSLTLIATANQGSEATYESGFVIDKFPISRPNLTFSTLTVSNMSPEDSSIYLCSVRGQETQYFGPGTRLLVL.

The V and J genes are TRBV28 and TRBJ2-5; D might be TRBD2 (6 bases). Trimming stripped 6 bases from V and 2 bases from J, with 19 bases between. CDR1 is MDHEN, CDR2 SYDVKM, per germline. This CDR3 has 16 amino acids. CDR3 protein: CASRRTAGIQQETQYF. DNA for the CDR3: TGTGCCAGCAGGCGAACGGCGGGGATTCAGCAAGAGACCCAGTACTTC.

V is TRBV3-1 and J is TRBJ2-7, with 9 bases lining up with TRBD1. Looked up from germline, CDR1 is LGHDT and CDR2 is YNNKEL (reference sequence). There are 16 residues in the CDR3. The junction had 11 bases not matched to a gene; V was cut back by 5 bases and J by 3 bases. The CDR3 DNA sequence: TGTGCCAGCAGCAAGACACCGGGACAGGGCGGCTACGAGCAGTACGTC. Translating it yields CASSKTPGQGGYEQYV.

This sequence joins TRBV3-1 and TRBJ1-2; tentatively, D is TRBD1 (5 bases). The CDR3 spans 16 residues. The germline CDR1 and CDR2 sequences are LGHDT and YNNKEL (reference sequence). The ends were cut back, 3 bases at V and 4 bases at J, with 18 bases in the middle. The CDR3 loop is CASSQGMITGAYGYTF. The CDR3 DNA sequence: TGTGCCAGCAGCCAGGGGATGATAACAGGAGCCTATGGCTACACCTTC.

This clonotype was observed a few times. The V call is TRBV7-2, the J call TRBJ2-1, with TRBD2 matching 12 bases. The CDR3 has 15 residues. Germline assignment: CDR1 SGHTA and CDR2 FQGNSA. With V trimmed by 4 bases and J by 9 bases, 7 bases remained unmatched. The DNA for the CDR3 is TGTGCCAGCAGCTCCCCTAGCGGGGGGGTCTTTGAGCAGTTCTTC. This codes for CASSSPSGGVFEQFF.